Shown below are 5 T cell receptor beta chains from a single sample sequenced in a study of T cell repertoires and HLA-DP antigens. TCRdb's table, derived via immunoSEQ multiplex PCR, lists solely in-frame clones and lacks some. The sample contains about 110,000 clones, more than 85% of which appear only once. Their specific antigens are unknown. Material: CD4+ T cells from PBMCs. The origin of the receptors is a woman aged 18-29 years in good health and CMV-seronegative.

In this sample, this clone turned up once. This sequence joins TRBV28 and TRBJ1-4; the match to TRBD1 covers 8 bases. V shed 2 bases and J 2 bases; nucleotides not matched to a gene: 4. This CDR3 region has 16 residues. CDR1 MDHEN and CDR2 SYDVKM come from the germline V gene. The CDR3 region is CASSLAGGATNEKLFF. The CDR3 nucleotides read TGTGCCAGCAGTTTAGCAGGGGGCGCGACTAATGAAAAACTGTTTTTT. The full variable domain, its missing parts supplied by reference TRBV28 and TRBJ1-4, is DVKVTQSSRYLVKRTGEKVFLECVQDMDHENMFWYRQDPGLGLRLIYFSYDVKMKEKGDIPEGYSVSREKKERFSLILESASTNQTSMYLCASSLAGGATNEKLFFGSGTQLSVL.

The chain has TRBV6-6 and TRBJ1-1, with D possibly being TRBD1 (5 bases). CDR1 is MNHNY and CDR2 is SVGAGI in the germline V gene (reference sequence). This CDR3 region has 13 residues. V gave up 5 bases and J gave up 4 bases, with 11 bases separating them. CDR3 residues: CASSNQGATEAFF. The CDR3 bases are TGTGCCAGCAGTAATCAAGGGGCCACTGAAGCTTTCTTT.

The rearrangement uses TRBV21-1 and TRBJ2-3; TRBD2, the table's D call, was not compared with the DNA. TRBV21-1 is termed a pseudogene. The CDR3 is 10 residues long. CDR3: CASELDTQYF. CDR3 nucleotide sequence: TGTGCCAGTGAGTTAGATACGCAGTATTTT.

On this clone itself: At one end the junction does not follow the germline gene, possibly because of a read error. DNA of the CDR3: TGCGCCAGCAGCCATGTCCGTGACAGCCCCCACTTC. This codes for CASSHVRDSPHF. The chain joins TRBV4-1 to TRBJ2-7; D may be TRBD1 (5 bases). This CDR3 comprises 12 residues. Per germline, CDR1 MGHRA and CDR2 YSYEKL.

The chain links TRBV11-2 to TRBJ2-7; D is unclear. Trimming removed 5 bases at V and 3 bases at J, with 5 bases between. The CDR3 contains 11 residues. Germline lookup yields CDR1 SGHAT and CDR2 FQNNGV. CDR3 in DNA: TGTGCCAGCAGCCTCAACTACGAGCAGTACTTC. Its translation: CASSLNYEQYF.